A single T cell receptor beta chain is shown here with its context. Its antigen is unknown. Being one base from a much bigger clone, this may be a read error. The data stem from a study of neurological immune-mediated disorders. General observations from the study: One related-CDR3 cluster, identified by phylogenetic grouping, held the repertoires of 18 of 34 multiple sclerosis patients and was a possible signature.

This CDR3 has 14 residues. V dropped 4 bases and J dropped 3 bases, with 14 bases sitting between them. Germline V CDR1 and CDR2: SGHRS, YFSETQ. cDNA synthesis was performed by 5'RACE with 10-nucleotide random UMIs. Each CDR3 protein is one row after TCRdb ran MiXCR on the 5' RACE reads. The repertoire holds around 70,000 distinct CDR3 sequences, around 5.5% seen once, with approximately 3% in the top ten. The chain joins TRBV5-1 to TRBJ2-7; D could derive from TRBD1 or TRBD2 (5 bases each). The receptor was derived from a woman in her twenties or thirties with multiple sclerosis. Sequenced: PBMCs. The chain's CDR3 is CASSTPGTDYEQYF. The DNA of the CDR3 is TGCGCCAGCAGCACCCCCGGGACCGACTACGAGCAGTACTTC. Full variable domain (rest looked up from reference TRBV5-1 and TRBJ2-7): KAGVTQTPRYLIKTRGQQVTLSCSPISGHRSVSWYQQTPGQGLQFLFEYFSETQRNKGNFPGRFSGRQFSNSRSEMNVSTLELGDSALYLCASSTPGTDYEQYFGPGTRLTVT.